These T cell receptor beta chains were read from a single sample in a study of cytomegalovirus exposure and HLA in healthy donors. The table came from immunoSEQ multiplex PCR; TCRdb's copy has only in-frame clones and leaves some out. The table includes 100,000 to 150,000 clones, around 70% detected once. Material: PBMCs. The receptors stem from a human donor in good health. Each CDR3 is given with its conserved first and last residue. D genes are given only for firm matches. For some rows the clone size is stated as once, few or many, or as a class when expanded; others skip it.

>TRBJ2-6|TRBD2|TRBV27|once
TGTGCCACCTACAGACGGGGGGGCGGTGGGGCCAACGTCCTGACTTTC
CATYRRGGGGANVLTF
>TRBJ2-1|TRBD2|TRBV30|.
TGTGCCTTGCTAGCGGGGGGGCCTGGAAATGAGCAGTTCTTC
CALLAGGPGNEQFF
>TRBJ2-7|TRBD2|TRBV27|.
TGTGCCAGCAGTTTACGGCTAGCGGGGCTTTTGTACGAGCAGTACTTC
CASSLRLAGLLYEQYF
>TRBJ1-6|.|TRBV2|.
TGTGCCAGCAGTGAAGCGCTTCGGGGAAATTCACCCCTCCACTTT
CASSEALRGNSPLHF
>TRBJ1-3|.|TRBV18|.
TGTGCCAGCTCACCTAGAGCTGGGCCTTCTGGAAACACCATATATTTT
CASSPRAGPSGNTIYF
>TRBJ2-7|.|TRBV2|.
TGTGCCAGCAGTGGTCAGGGCTACGAGCAGTACTTC
CASSGQGYEQYF
>TRBJ2-1|TRBD2|TRBV11-2|.
TGTGCCAGCACCACGAGGACTAGAGGTGATGAGCAGTTCTTC
CASTTRTRGDEQFF
>TRBJ1-5|TRBD1|TRBV27|.
TGTGCCAGCAGGCGTATTAGGGATCCAGGGGGACCTCAGCCCCAGCATTTT
CASRRIRDPGGPQPQHF
>TRBJ1-6|.|TRBV9|.
TGTGCCAGCAGCGTAGGAGGGCAGGCGAATTCACCCCTCCACTTT
CASSVGGQANSPLHF
>TRBJ2-7|TRBD1|TRBV5-4|.
TGTGCCAGCAGCTCGCCCGGGACAGGGAACTCCTACGAGCAGTACTTC
CASSSPGTGNSYEQYF
>TRBJ2-5|.|TRBV15|.
TGTGCCACCAGCGGAAGGAGGGGAAGGGCAGAGACCCAGTACTTC
CATSGRRGRAETQYF
>TRBJ1-6|.|TRBV7-6|.
TGTGCCAGCAGCCCCGAACTAGGGTTGAGCTCCTATAATTCACCCCTCCACTTT
CASSPELGLSSYNSPLHF
>TRBJ2-4|TRBD1|TRBV7-2|.
TGTGCCAGCAGCTTCGGACAGGGGGCGCCGGCCAAAAACATTCAGTACTTC
CASSFGQGAPAKNIQYF
>TRBJ2-2|.|TRBV2|.
TGTGCCAGCAGGAGGGAGAACACCGGGGAGCTGTTTTTT
CASRRENTGELFF
>TRBJ1-3|TRBD1|TRBV6-5|few
TGTGCCAGCAGCCAAGACAGGGGGTATGGAAACACCATATATTTT
CASSQDRGYGNTIYF
>TRBJ2-5|.|TRBV5-1|.
TGCGCCAGCAGCTTGGCCGGGGGGCTGCCAGAGACCCAGTACTTC
CASSLAGGLPETQYF
>TRBJ2-7|TRBD1|TRBV11-3|few
TGTGCCAGCAGCCAAGGGACAGGCGCCATCTACGAGCAGTACTTC
CASSQGTGAIYEQYF